The clone carrying this TCR beta chain was picked up a small number of times. Antigen specificity is unknown. Trimming at V came to 6 bases and at J to 7 bases, leaving 10 bases not matched to a gene. The germline V gene has CDR1 MNHNY and CDR2 SVGAGI (reference sequence). The CDR3 has 15 amino acids. After 5'RACE with constant-segment primers, TCR alpha and TCR beta cDNA libraries carrying sample barcodes and UMIs were obtained. Each CDR3 protein gets one entry after TCRdb re-called the 5' RACE reads with MiXCR. Of about 260,000 distinct CDR3 sequences listed, over 15% are singletons. The entry originates in a study of T-cell memory formation after mild COVID-19. Study conclusions and caveats: There was no confirmation that second-wave clones peaking on day 37 were SARS-CoV-2 specific. Among contracting clones, CD4+ were mainly CM/EM and CD8+ enriched in EMRA.

The V call is TRBV6-6, the J call TRBJ2-2; TRBD2 aligns across 8 bases. Sequenced material: PBMCs or a T cell subset sorted from them (not recorded which). This TCR was sampled from a man aged 18 to 30 who had mild COVID-19 (a few samples of this study predate the infection). Cell type and time point are not known. DNA for the CDR3: TGTGCCAGCAGACCGTCCCGGCGGGGGGACGGGGAGCTGTTTTTT. Its translation: CASRPSRRGDGELFF.